The T cell receptor beta chain under discussion was sequenced for a study of cytomegalovirus exposure and HLA in healthy donors. Study observations and caveats: Further analysis, carried out later, found HLA-associated TCR beta chains more clonally expanded than equally common other chains. The authors confirmed in vitro that a few CMV-associated chains were specific for CMV antigens.

A multiplex PCR was run with 60 Vbeta primers and 13 Jbeta primers. Sequencing was performed with immunoSEQ multiplex PCR; in TCRdb, only in-frame clones are kept and a portion is missing. The table records under 200,000 clones, 77% of them present only once. The CDR3 extends over 14 amino acids. The germline V gene encodes CDR1 SGHRS and CDR2 YFSETQ. On this clone: Its antigen is unknown. One end of the junction fails to match germline, which may point to a read error.

Unrecorded immune exposure was likely among donors, who were nominally healthy when sampled. The TCR comes from a middle-aged woman in good health and CMV-seropositive. The genes are TRBV5-1 and TRBJ2-7; 10 bases are shared with TRBD1. The sample consisted of PBMCs. In nucleotides, the CDR3 is TGCGCCAGCAGCCTCGACAGGGGGCGCGACGAGCGGTACTTC. Translated: CASSLDRGRDERYF.